Listed here are 18 T cell receptor beta chains from one sample, sequenced in a study of beta chain features in type 1 diabetes (dated by TCRdb to 2017 to 2018). The library was produced with the immunoSEQ multiplex PCR assay. The High Capacity cDNA Reverse Transcription Kit was used to reverse transcribe all of the isolated RNA, meaning that expressed TCRB transcripts were what got sequenced. The source is immuneACCESS, and TCRdb retained only in-frame sequences with V and J called. Part of the clones is not carried over; for the studies checked, unresolved V genes explain less than half of this, and the remainder is unexplained. The sample contains hundreds of thousands of clones, more than 12% of them found a single time. The ten largest clones add up to 0.03% to 0.045% of the sample. These receptors are not linked to any known antigen. Broad study findings and their caveats: Type 1 diabetes patients showed a moderate but significant shortening of TCRB CDR3 length in all four CD4+ subsets.

Sequencing was carried out using naive CD4+ T cells from blood. Sample cell subset or site, as interpreted from the label and publication: true naive CD4+ T cells. These receptors were obtained from a man between 18 and 35 years old with type 1 diabetes.

J is TRBJ2-6 and V is TRBV28; D call uncertain. Per the germline V gene, CDR1 is MDHEN and CDR2 is SYDVKM. The CDR3 has 13 residues. V lost 6 bases to trimming and J lost 0 bases, with 3 bases between them. The CDR3 loop is CASRRSGANVLTF. In DNA form, the CDR3 reads TGTGCCAGCAGGCGCTCTGGGGCCAACGTCCTGACTTTC. The full variable domain, rest sourced from reference TRBV28 and TRBJ2-6, is DVKVTQSSRYLVKRTGEKVFLECVQDMDHENMFWYRQDPGLGLRLIYFSYDVKMKEKGDIPEGYSVSREKKERFSLILESASTNQTSMYLCASRRSGANVLTFGAGSRLTVL.

This clone was seen a handful of times. The genes are TRBV30 and TRBJ2-7; D is uncertain. The CDR3 runs to 13 residues. Germline lookup yields CDR1 GTSNPN and CDR2 SVGIG (reference sequence). The ends were cut back, 0 bases at V and 3 bases at J, with 9 bases in the middle. Here the CDR3 DNA reads TGTGCCTGGAGTGTGGGATTCCTCTACGAGCAGTACTTC. Translated: CAWSVGFLYEQYF.

There are a few counts of this clone. The chain employs TRBV11-2 and TRBJ1-3; D possibly corresponds to TRBD1 (5 bases). The V and J ends lost 6 bases and 0 bases respectively, with 9 bases between them. This CDR3 region has 14 residues. Looked up from germline, CDR1 is SGHAT and CDR2 is FQNNGV. The CDR3 spells CASRPTGSGNTIYF. CDR3 DNA: TGTGCCAGCAGACCTACAGGCTCTGGAAACACCATATATTTT.

A few counts support this clone. J is TRBJ2-7 and V is TRBV7-2; D is ambiguous. With 5 bases removed from V and 7 bases from J, the gap between germline ends came to 9 bases. The CDR3 contains 11 residues. Germline-derived CDR1 and CDR2 are SGHTA and FQGNSA. The CDR3: CASSPSREQYF. As DNA, the CDR3 is TGTGCCAGCAGCCCCTCTAGGGAGCAGTACTTC.

In this sample, this clone turned up a few times. This chain joins TRBV7-8 and TRBJ1-2; D may be TRBD1 (5 bases). CDR1 is SGHVS, CDR2 FQNEAQ, per germline. This CDR3 region has 15 residues. With 0 bases removed from V and 5 bases from J, the gap between germline ends came to 13 bases. The CDR3 loop reads CASSLAAGGGYGYTF. CDR3 sequence (DNA): TGTGCCAGCAGCTTAGCTGCGGGGGGAGGGTATGGCTACACCTTC.

The gene calls are TRBV11-1 and TRBJ2-5, with D uncertain. CDR1 is SGHAT and CDR2 is FQDESV in the germline V gene (reference sequence). V lost 5 bases to trimming and J lost 5 bases, with 9 bases between them. The CDR3 runs to 12 residues. In DNA, the CDR3 is TGTGCCAGCAGCCTCACCGTGGAGACCCAGTACTTC. Translation: CASSLTVETQYF. Supplemented by reference TRBV11-1 and TRBJ2-5, the full variable domain reads EAEVAQSPRYKITEKSQAVAFWCDPISGHATLYWYRQILGQGPELLVQFQDESVVDDSQLPKDRFSAERLKGVDSTLKIQPAELGDSAMYLCASSLTVETQYFGPGTRLLVL.

The chain couples TRBV6-7 to TRBJ2-4, with D possibly matching TRBD1 (6 bases). TRBV6-7 carries the ORF label, with uncertain function. V lost 8 bases to trimming and J lost 0 bases, with 17 bases between them. The CDR3 is 16 residues long. This CDR3 is CASLPSGHLAKNIQYF. As DNA, the CDR3 is TGTGCCAGCCTACCCTCGGGACATCTAGCCAAAAACATTCAGTACTTC.

The V gene is TRBV7-2, the J gene TRBJ1-2, with 9 bases fitting TRBD1. The germline V gene encodes CDR1 SGHTA and CDR2 FQGNSA. After removal of 1 base from V and 0 bases from J, the junction contained 3 bases not matched to a gene. CDR3 length: 16 amino acids. Here the CDR3 reads CASSLGGQGTNYGYTF. The CDR3 coding sequence is TGTGCCAGCAGCTTAGGTGGACAGGGGACTAACTATGGCTACACCTTC.

This clone showed up just a few times. The chain carries TRBV30 and TRBJ2-1; 8 positions match TRBD2. The CDR3 runs 14 residues. V lost 3 bases to trimming and J lost 8 bases; unmatched junction nucleotides: 9. CDR1 and CDR2 from the germline V gene are GTSNPN and SVGIG (reference sequence). CDR3 DNA: TGTGCCTGGAGCTCTGGACTAGCTCCTTATGAGCAGTTCTTC. This gives the protein CAWSSGLAPYEQFF.

This rearrangement joins TRBV5-1 to TRBJ1-4; D is unclear. The CDR3 is made up of 14 amino acids. V was cut by 0 bases and J by 4 bases, with 7 bases left in between. Germline CDR1 and CDR2: SGHRS and YFSETQ. The DNA for the CDR3 is TGCGCCAGCAGCTTGGGCAGCCGTAATGAAAAACTGTTTTTT. Translation gives CASSLGSRNEKLFF.

In its sample, this clone was seen a few times. The chain uses TRBV29-1 and TRBJ2-5; no reliable D call. Per germline, CDR1 SQVTM and CDR2 ANQGSEA. V was clipped by 8 bases and J by 0 bases, with 7 bases between them. The CDR3 contains 11 residues. CDR3: CSRLYQETQYF. The CDR3 nucleotides are TGCAGCCGTCTGTACCAAGAGACCCAGTACTTC.

This clone was detected only a few times. This sequence joins TRBV2 and TRBJ2-3; a possible D gene is TRBD1 (5 bases). This CDR3 region has 18 residues. Trimming cost V 7 bases and J 2 bases, with 25 bases left between them. In germline, CDR1 is SNHLY, CDR2 FYNNEI. The CDR3 here is CASTQSQKGRGYTDTQYF. In DNA, the CDR3 is TGTGCCAGCACCCAATCGCAAAAGGGAAGGGGATACACAGATACGCAGTATTTT. Complete variable domain (other parts from reference TRBV2 and TRBJ2-3): EPEVTQTPSHQVTQMGQEVILRCVPISNHLYFYWYRQILGQKVEFLVSFYNNEISEKSEIFDDQFSVERPDGSNFTLKIRSTKLEDSAMYFCASTQSQKGRGYTDTQYFGPGTRLTVL.

This clone was seen a handful of times. The chain uses TRBV7-9 and TRBJ1-2, with TRBD1 as a possible D gene (6 bases). With 5 bases removed from V and 4 bases from J, the gap between germline ends came to 17 bases. The germline V gene has CDR1 SEHNR and CDR2 FQNEAQ (reference sequence). The CDR3 totals 15 residues. The CDR3 DNA is TGTGCCAGCAGCCAGTGGGACACCCCAGCCTATGGCTACACCTTC. Residues: CASSQWDTPAYGYTF.

V is TRBV7-2 and J is TRBJ2-5; perhaps TRBD2 as D (7 bases). Per the germline V gene, CDR1 is SGHTA and CDR2 is FQGNSA. Trimming cost V 5 bases and J 5 bases, with 12 bases left between them. The CDR3 spans 13 residues. CDR3 nucleotide sequence: TGTGCCAGCAGCCAGGGGAGGGGGGAGACCCAGTACTTC. Translated: CASSQGRGETQYF.

The rearrangement links TRBV19 to TRBJ1-5; no clear D. The length of the CDR3 is 15 residues. Germline values: CDR1 LNHDA, CDR2 SQIVND (reference sequence). The V end was cut by 5 bases, the J end by 0 bases, with 11 bases between. The CDR3 is CASSSQSNSNQPQHF. In DNA, the CDR3 is TGTGCCAGTAGTTCACAGAGTAATAGCAATCAGCCCCAGCATTTT.

This clone came up a few times. The chain is built from TRBV7-2 and TRBJ1-2; D is unclear. CDR1 is SGHTA, CDR2 FQGNSA, per germline. This CDR3 has 14 residues. Trimming took off 1 base at V and 4 bases at J, with 10 bases between the two ends. CDR3 DNA: TGTGCCAGCAGCTTAGTCCGGGGATCCTATGGCTACACCTTC. Its translation is CASSLVRGSYGYTF.

This sequence joins TRBV9 and TRBJ2-7; TRBD1 matches at 7 bases. There are 14 residues in the CDR3. Unmatched junction bases numbered 10, after V lost 3 bases and J lost 7 bases. The germline V gene encodes CDR1 SGDLS and CDR2 YYNGEE. The CDR3: CASSGTGAKQEQYF. As DNA, the CDR3 is TGTGCCAGCAGCGGGACAGGAGCCAAACAAGAGCAGTACTTC.

This chain connects TRBV6-1 to TRBJ1-1; 7 nucleotides match TRBD1. The CDR3 runs to 14 residues. CDR1 is MNHNS and CDR2 is SASEGT in the germline V gene. Unmatched junction bases numbered 6, after V lost 5 bases and J lost 3 bases. The CDR3 region is CASSTPGQYTEAFF. The CDR3 DNA is TGTGCCAGCAGTACCCCGGGACAGTACACTGAAGCTTTCTTT.